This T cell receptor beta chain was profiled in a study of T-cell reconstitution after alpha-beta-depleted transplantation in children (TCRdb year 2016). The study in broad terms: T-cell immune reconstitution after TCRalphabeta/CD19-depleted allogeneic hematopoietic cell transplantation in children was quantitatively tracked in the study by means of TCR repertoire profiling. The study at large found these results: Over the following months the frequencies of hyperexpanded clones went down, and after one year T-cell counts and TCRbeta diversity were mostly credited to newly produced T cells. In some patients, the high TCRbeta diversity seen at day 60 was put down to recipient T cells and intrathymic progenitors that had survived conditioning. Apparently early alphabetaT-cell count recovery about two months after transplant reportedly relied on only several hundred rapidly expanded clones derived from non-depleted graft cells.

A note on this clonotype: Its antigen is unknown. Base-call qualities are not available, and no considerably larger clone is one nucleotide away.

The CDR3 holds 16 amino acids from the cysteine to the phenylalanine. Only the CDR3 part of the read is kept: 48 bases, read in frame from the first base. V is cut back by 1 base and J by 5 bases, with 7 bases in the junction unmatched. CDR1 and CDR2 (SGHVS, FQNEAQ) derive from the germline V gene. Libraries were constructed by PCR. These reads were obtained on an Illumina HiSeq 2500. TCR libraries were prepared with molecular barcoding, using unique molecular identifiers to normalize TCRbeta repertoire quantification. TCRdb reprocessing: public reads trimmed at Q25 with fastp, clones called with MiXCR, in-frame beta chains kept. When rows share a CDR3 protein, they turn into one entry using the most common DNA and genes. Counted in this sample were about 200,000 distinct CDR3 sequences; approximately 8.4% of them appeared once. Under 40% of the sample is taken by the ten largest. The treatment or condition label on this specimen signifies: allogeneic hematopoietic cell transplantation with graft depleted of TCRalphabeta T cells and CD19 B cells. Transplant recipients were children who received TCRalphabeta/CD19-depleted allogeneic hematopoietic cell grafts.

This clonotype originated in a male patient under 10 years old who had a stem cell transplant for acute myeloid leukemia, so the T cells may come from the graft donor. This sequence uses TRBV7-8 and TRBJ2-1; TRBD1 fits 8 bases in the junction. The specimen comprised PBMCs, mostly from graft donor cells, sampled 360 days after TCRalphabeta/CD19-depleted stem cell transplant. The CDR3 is CASSLVRGRSDNEQFF. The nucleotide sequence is TGTGCCAGCAGCTTAGTCAGGGGGCGGTCCGACAATGAGCAGTTCTTC.